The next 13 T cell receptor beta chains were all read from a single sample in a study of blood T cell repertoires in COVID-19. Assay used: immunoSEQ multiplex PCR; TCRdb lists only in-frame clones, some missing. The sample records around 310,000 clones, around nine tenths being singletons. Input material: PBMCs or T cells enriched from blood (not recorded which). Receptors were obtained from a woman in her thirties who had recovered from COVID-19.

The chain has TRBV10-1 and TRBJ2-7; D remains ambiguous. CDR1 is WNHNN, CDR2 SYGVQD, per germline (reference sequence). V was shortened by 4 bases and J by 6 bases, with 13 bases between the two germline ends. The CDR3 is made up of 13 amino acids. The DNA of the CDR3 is TGCGCCAGCAGTGCCCAGATAACGTTCGAGCAGTACTTC. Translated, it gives CASSAQITFEQYF.

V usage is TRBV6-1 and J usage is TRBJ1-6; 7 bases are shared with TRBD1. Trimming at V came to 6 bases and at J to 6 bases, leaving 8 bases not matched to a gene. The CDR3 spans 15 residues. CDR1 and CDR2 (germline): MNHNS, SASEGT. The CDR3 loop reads CASRNLGQTNSPLHF. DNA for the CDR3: TGTGCCAGCAGGAATCTGGGACAGACTAATTCACCCCTCCACTTT.

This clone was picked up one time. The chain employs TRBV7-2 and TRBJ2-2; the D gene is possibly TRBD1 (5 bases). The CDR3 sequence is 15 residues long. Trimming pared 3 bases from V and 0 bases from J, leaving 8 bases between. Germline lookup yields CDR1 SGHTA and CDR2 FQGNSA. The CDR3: CASSFLGANTGELFF. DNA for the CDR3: TGTGCCAGCAGCTTTTTAGGGGCGAACACCGGGGAGCTGTTTTTT.

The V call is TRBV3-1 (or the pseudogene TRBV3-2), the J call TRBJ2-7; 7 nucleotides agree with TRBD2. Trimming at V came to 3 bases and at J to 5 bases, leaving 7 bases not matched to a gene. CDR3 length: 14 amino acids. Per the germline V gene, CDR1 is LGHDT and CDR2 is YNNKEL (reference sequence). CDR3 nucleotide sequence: TGTGCCAGCAGCCATTGGGAGGGGCCCAACGAGCAGTACTTC. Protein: CASSHWEGPNEQYF.

The CDR3: CASSLGQGVDGYTF. The CDR3 DNA is TGTGCCAGCAGCCTGGGACAGGGGGTAGATGGCTACACCTTC. The J gene is TRBJ1-2, the V gene TRBV7-9, with TRBD1 identical over 11 bases. In germline, CDR1 is SEHNR, CDR2 FQNEAQ (reference sequence). CDR3 size: 14 residues. V shed 5 bases and J 6 bases; nucleotides not matched to a gene: 5. The full variable domain, rest sourced from reference TRBV7-9 and TRBJ1-2, is DTGVSQNPRHKITKRGQNVTFRCDPISEHNRLYWYRQTLGQGPEFLTYFQNEAQLEKSRLLSDRFSAERPKGSFSTLEIQRTEQGDSAMYLCASSLGQGVDGYTFGSGTRLTVV.

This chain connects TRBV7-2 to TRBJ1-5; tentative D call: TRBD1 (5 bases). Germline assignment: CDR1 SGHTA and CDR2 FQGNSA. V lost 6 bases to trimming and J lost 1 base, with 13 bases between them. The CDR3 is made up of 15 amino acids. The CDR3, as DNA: TGTGCCAGCAGTTATGACAGACAGAGCAATCAGCCCCAGCATTTT. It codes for CASSYDRQSNQPQHF.

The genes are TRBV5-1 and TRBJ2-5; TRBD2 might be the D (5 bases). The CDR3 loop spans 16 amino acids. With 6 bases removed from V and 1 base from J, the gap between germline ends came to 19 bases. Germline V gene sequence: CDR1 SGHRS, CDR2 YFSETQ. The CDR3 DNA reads TGCGCCAGCAAATTTCCGGGGAACAACCTCCAAGAGACCCAGTACTTC. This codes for CASKFPGNNLQETQYF.

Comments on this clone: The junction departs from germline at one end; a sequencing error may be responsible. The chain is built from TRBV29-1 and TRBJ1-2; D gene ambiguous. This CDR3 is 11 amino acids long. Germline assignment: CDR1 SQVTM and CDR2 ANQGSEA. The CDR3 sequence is CCGVENYGYTF. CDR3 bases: TGTTGCGGGGTAGAAAACTATGGCTACACCTTC.

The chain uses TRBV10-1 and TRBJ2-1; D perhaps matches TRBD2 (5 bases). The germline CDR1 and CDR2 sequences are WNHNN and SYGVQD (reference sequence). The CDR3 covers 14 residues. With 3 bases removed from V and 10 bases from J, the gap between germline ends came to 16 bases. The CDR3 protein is CASSDGRDFREQFF. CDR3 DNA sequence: TGCGCCAGCAGTGATGGACGGGATTTTCGGGAGCAGTTCTTC.

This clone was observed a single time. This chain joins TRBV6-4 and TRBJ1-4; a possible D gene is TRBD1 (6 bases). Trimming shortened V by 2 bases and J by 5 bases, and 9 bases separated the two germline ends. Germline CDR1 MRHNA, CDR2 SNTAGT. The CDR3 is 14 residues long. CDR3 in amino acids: CASSDGQGNEKLFF. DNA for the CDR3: TGTGCCAGCAGTGACGGGCAGGGGAATGAAAAACTGTTTTTT.

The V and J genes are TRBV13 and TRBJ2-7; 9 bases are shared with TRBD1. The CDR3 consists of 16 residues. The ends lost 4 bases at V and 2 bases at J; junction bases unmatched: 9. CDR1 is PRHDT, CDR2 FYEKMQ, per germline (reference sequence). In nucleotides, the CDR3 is TGTGCCAGCAGCTATGCGGACAGGGGATCTACCTACGAGCAGTACTTC. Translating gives CASSYADRGSTYEQYF.

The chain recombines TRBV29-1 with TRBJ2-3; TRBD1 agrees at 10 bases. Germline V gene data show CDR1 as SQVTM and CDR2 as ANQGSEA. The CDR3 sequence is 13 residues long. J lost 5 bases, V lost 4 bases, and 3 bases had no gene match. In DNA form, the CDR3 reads TGCAGCGTTGCGGACAGGGGGTTAGATACGCAGTATTTT. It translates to CSVADRGLDTQYF.

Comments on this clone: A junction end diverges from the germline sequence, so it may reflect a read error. The CDR3 DNA is TGCGCCAGCAGCCAACCGGGACAGGGAGGGGACGTGGATTTT. It encodes CASSQPGQGGDVDF. The chain uses TRBV4-1 and TRBJ1-4, with 9 bases matching TRBD1. CDR3 length: 14 amino acids. Germline CDR1 and CDR2: MGHRA and YSYEKL.